The clone carrying this T cell receptor beta chain was counted ten times or more. This sample was included in a study of Graves' ophthalmopathy and Graves' hyperthyroidism. RNA transcripts were the template, and TCR beta CDR3 regions were amplified from them. HTBI primers were employed in first-round RT-PCR, then a second-round multiplex PCR followed. Each CDR3 protein is one row after TCRdb ran MiXCR on the multiplex PCR reads. The sample has about 390,000 distinct CDR3 sequences; about 16% are singletons. Hyperthyroidism was considered stable when no ophthalmopathy appeared within 18 months of follow-up. Hyperthyroidism patients were newly diagnosed, ill under 2 months, and aged 18 to 65 years. Exclusion covered patients with other autoimmune diseases or uncontrolled infections (as well as pregnancy or lactation). PBMCs stemmed from around 10 ml of fresh peripheral blood. Sequencing input: peripheral blood. The receptor's source is a young woman with stable Graves' hyperthyroidism.

The DNA of the CDR3 is TGTGCCAGCAGTTTTAGCCGTTTCGGGGCCCGAAGATACGAGCAGTACTTC. It codes for CASSFSRFGARRYEQYF. The V gene is TRBV12-3 or TRBV12-4, the J gene TRBJ2-7; TRBD1 or TRBD2 may be the D gene (5 bases each). Trimming left V 3 bases short and J 4 bases short, with 22 bases between. The CDR3 runs 17 residues.